This paragraph covers one TCR beta chain sequence. No antigen is known for it. Base-call qualities are not available, and no considerably larger clone is one nucleotide away. This sample is drawn from a study of CD8+CD57+ T cells in acquired aplastic anemia (dated by TCRdb to the late 2010s). For context, the study as a whole: On average, sorted CD4+ and CD8+ cells yielded around 3.1 ug of extracted DNA, with a range of 0.2 to 27.4 ug. CD8+CD57+ expansion was defined as frequency above the mean frequency observed in healthy subjects. The paper as a whole reports these results and caveats: Roughly 31 CD8+ CDR3 sequences were shared between patients and controls but appeared highly expressed in patients and within their immunodominant clones. CD8+ Simpson's diversity did not differ significantly between patients and healthy controls (P=0.060).

The patients picked for sequencing were ones in whom flow cytometry had shown an expansion of CD8+CD57+ cells. All patients had severe acquired aplastic anemia diagnosed by International Study of Aplastic Anemia and Agranulocytosis and Camitta criteria. No patient had received any therapy when blood was sampled. The study deep-sequenced TCR repertoires of sorted CD4+ and CD8+ blood T cells from severe aplastic anemia patients and healthy subjects. Patients were enrolled in the USA under clinicaltrials.gov protocols 00001620, 01623167, 00001397, 00071045, 00081523 and 00961064. Ficoll-Paque density gradient centrifugation was used to isolate peripheral blood mononuclear cells. CD4+ and CD8+ T cells were sorted by FACS or magnetic beads before DNA extraction. Profiling of TCR beta VDJ combinations and CDR3 sequences used genomic DNA as the template. An Illumina HiSeq 2000 was the platform used for TCR repertoire sequencing. Turning to the authors' computational methods: Repertoires were assessed using TRBV/TRBJ rearrangement plots, CDR3 size and DJ length profiles, and Simpson's diversity index. The most abundant DNA sequence in the deep sequencing data was taken as the immunodominant clone. CDR3 amino acid sequences were screened for sharing across subjects and compared with published repertoires and the VDJdb database. The public reads were reanalyzed by TCRdb: fastp trimming at Q25, MiXCR alignment, in-frame beta chains only. Entries that share a CDR3 protein sequence are merged under the most common genes and DNA. TCRdb, not the authors, supplied the V and J calls. Present in this sample are 150,000 to 200,000 distinct CDR3 sequences, 71% of which were seen just once. The ten largest make up about 50% of the sample.

The CDR3 measures 13 amino acids from cysteine to phenylalanine. Only the CDR3 region is kept as DNA, spanning 39 bases read in frame from base 1. Between the V and J ends, shortened by 5 bases and 8 bases respectively, the junction contains 15 bases. The germline V gene (reference sequence) provides CDR1 SEHNR and CDR2 FQNEAQ. The chain employs TRBV7-9 and TRBJ1-1; the D gene cannot be resolved reliably. This clonotype was sampled from a human donor with aplastic anemia. Sequenced: sorted CD4+, CD8+, or CD8+CD57+ T cells (not recorded which) from PBMCs. The CDR3 here reads CASSEYVRSEAFF. DNA sequence: TGTGCCAGCAGCGAGTATGTGCGGAGCGAAGCTTTCTTT.